This T cell receptor (beta chain) comes out of a study of CXCR3-negative and CXCR3-positive naive CD8 T cells. Study-wide findings and caveats: CXCR3-expressing naive cells carried TRB CDR3s more hydrophobic than those of CXCR3-negative naive cells. Cryopreservation partially lowered CXCR3 expression, so most assays used fresh PBMCs.

CD45RO-CCR7+CD27+CD95- expression identified naive CD8+ T cells. As regards this clonotype: The antigen remains undetermined.

Libraries were UMI-labeled 5' RACE TRB cDNA. TCRdb reprocessed the 5' RACE reads and reports one entry per CDR3 protein, with no DNA. With about 110,000 distinct CDR3 sequences in the sample, the ten largest clones hold approximately 0.37%. The sample comprised naive CXCR3+ CD8+ T cells from blood. Subset indicated: CD45RO-CCR7+CD27+CD95- naive CD8+ T cells expressing CXCR3 (TNR3+). The sequence came from a human donor in good health. Some clones in this sample may be carry-over from other donors' samples.

The CDR3 protein is CSVPGQGFEQYF. The V call is TRBV29-1, the J call TRBJ2-7; TCRdb picks TRBD1, but there is no DNA to check that call. The CDR3 is made up of 12 amino acids. Germline V lookup: CDR1 SQVTM, CDR2 ANQGSEA.